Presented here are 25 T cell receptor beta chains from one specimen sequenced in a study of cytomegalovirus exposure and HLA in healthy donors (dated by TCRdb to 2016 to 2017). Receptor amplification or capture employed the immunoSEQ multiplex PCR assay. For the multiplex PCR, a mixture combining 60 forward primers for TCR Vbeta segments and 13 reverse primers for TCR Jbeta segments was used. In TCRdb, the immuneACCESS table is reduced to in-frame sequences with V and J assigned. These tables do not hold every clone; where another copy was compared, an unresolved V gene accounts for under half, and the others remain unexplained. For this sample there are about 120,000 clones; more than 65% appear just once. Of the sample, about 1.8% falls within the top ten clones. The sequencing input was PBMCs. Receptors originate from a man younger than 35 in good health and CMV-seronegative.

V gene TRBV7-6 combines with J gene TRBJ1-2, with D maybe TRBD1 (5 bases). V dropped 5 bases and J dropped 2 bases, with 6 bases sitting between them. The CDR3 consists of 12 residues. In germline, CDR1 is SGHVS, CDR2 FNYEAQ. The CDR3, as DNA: TGTGCCAGCAGCCGGGGGAACTATGGCTACACCTTC. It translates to CASSRGNYGYTF.

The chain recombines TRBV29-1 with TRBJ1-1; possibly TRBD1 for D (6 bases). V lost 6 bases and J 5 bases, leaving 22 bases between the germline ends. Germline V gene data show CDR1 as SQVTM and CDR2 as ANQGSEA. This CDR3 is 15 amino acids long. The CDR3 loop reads CSVVHRDKRVTEAFF. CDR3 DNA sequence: TGCAGCGTAGTACACAGGGATAAGAGAGTAACTGAAGCTTTCTTT. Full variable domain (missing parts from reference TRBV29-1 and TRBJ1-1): SAVISQKPSRDICQRGTSLTIQCQVDSQVTMMFWYRQQPGQSLTLIATANQGSEATYESGFVIDKFPISRPNLTFSTLTVSNMSPEDSSIYLCSVVHRDKRVTEAFFGQGTRLTVV.

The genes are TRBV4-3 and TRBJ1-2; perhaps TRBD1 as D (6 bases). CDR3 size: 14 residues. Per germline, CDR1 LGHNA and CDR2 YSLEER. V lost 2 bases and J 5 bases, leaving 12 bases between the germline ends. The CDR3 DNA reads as TGCGCCAGCAGCCAAACCGGGACATCGTATGGCTACACCTTC. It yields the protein CASSQTGTSYGYTF.

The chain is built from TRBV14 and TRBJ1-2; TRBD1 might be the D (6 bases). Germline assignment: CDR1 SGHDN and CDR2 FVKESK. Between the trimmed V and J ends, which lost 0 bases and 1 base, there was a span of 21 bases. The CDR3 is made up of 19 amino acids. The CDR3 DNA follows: TGTGCCAGCAGCCAAGATGGGTCACAGGGTGGGAGATATAACTATGGCTACACCTTC. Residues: CASSQDGSQGGRYNYGYTF.

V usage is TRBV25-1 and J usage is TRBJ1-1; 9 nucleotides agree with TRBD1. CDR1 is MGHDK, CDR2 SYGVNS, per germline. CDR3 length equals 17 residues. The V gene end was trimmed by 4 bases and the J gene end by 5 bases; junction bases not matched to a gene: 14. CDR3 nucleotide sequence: TGTGCCAGCAGTGGGACCGGGACAGGGAGAATTTCAACTGAAGCTTTCTTT. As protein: CASSGTGTGRISTEAFF.

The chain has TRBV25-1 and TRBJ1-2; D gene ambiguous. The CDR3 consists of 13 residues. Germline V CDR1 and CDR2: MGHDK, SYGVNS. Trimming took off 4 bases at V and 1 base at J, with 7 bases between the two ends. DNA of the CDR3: TGTGCCAGCAGTGGGTCGGTTAACTATGGCTACACCTTC. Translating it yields CASSGSVNYGYTF.

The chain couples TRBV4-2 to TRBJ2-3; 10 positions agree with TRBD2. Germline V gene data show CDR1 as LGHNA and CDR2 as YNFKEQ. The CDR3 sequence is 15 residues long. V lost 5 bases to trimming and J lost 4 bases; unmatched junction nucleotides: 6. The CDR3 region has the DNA TGTGCCAGCAGCGTCTCTAGCGGGGGTTCAGATACGCAGTATTTT. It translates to CASSVSSGGSDTQYF.

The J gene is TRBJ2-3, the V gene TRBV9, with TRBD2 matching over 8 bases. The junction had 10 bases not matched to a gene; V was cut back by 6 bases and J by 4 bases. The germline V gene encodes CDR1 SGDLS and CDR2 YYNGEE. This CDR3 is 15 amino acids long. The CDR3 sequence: CASTLNAGGADTQYF. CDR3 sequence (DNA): TGTGCCAGCACCCTGAATGCGGGGGGTGCAGATACGCAGTATTTT. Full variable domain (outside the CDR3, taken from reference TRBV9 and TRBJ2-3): DSGVTQTPKHLITATGQRVTLRCSPRSGDLSVYWYQQSLDQGLQFLIQYYNGEERAKGNILERFSAQQFPDLHSELNLSSLELGDSALYFCASTLNAGGADTQYFGPGTRLTVL.

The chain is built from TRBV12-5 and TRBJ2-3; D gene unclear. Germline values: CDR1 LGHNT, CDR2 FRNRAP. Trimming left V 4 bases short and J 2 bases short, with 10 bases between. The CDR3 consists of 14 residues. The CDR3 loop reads CASGSQTVTDTQYF. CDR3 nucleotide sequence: TGTGCTAGTGGTTCCCAGACTGTCACAGATACGCAGTATTTT. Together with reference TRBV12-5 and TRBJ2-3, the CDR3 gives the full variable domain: DARVTQTPRHKVTEMGQEVTMRCQPILGHNTVFWYRQTMMQGLELLAYFRNRAPLDDSGMPKDRFSAEMPDATLATLKIQPSEPRDSAVYFCASGSQTVTDTQYFGPGTRLTVL.

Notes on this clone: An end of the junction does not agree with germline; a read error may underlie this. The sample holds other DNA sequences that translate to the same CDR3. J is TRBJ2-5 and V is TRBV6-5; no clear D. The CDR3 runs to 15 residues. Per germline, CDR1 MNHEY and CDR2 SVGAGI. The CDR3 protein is CASSYSRPVQETQYF. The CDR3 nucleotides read TGTGCCAGCAGTTACTCGCGCCCCGTCCAAGAGACTCAGTACTTC.

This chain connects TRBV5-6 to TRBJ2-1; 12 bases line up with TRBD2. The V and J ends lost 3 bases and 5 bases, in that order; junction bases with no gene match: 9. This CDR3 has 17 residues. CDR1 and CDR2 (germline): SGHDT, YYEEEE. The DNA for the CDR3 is TGTGCCAGCAGCTCAGGACTAGCGGGGACAGATCACAATGAGCAGTTCTTC. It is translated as CASSSGLAGTDHNEQFF. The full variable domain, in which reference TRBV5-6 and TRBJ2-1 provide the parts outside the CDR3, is DAGVTQSPTHLIKTRGQQVTLRCSPKSGHDTVSWYQQALGQGPQFIFQYYEEEERQRGNFPDRFSGHQFPNYSSELNVNALLLGDSALYLCASSSGLAGTDHNEQFFGPGTRLTVL.

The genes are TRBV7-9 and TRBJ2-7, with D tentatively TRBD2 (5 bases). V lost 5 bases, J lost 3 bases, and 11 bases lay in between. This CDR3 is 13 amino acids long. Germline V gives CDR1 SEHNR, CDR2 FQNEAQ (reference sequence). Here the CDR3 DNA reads TGTGCCAGCAGCCCTCATGCGGGCTACGAGCAGTACTTC. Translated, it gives CASSPHAGYEQYF.

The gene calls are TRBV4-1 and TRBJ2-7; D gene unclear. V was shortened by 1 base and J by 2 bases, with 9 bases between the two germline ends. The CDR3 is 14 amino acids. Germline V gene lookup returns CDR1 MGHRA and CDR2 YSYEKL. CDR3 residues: CASSQGLAPYEQYF. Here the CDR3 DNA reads TGCGCCAGCAGCCAAGGGTTAGCCCCCTACGAGCAGTACTTC.

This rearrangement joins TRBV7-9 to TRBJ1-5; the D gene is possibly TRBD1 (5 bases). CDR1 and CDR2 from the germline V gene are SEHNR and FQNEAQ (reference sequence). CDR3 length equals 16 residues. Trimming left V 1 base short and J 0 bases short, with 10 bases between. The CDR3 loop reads CASSLGTPTSNQPQHF. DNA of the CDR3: TGTGCCAGCAGCTTAGGGACACCCACTAGCAATCAGCCCCAGCATTTT.

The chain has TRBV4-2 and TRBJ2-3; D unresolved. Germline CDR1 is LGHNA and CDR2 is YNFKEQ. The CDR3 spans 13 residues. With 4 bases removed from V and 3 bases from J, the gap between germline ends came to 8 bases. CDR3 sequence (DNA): TGTGCCAGCAGCCCCCACCGGACAGATACGCAGTATTTT. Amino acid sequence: CASSPHRTDTQYF.

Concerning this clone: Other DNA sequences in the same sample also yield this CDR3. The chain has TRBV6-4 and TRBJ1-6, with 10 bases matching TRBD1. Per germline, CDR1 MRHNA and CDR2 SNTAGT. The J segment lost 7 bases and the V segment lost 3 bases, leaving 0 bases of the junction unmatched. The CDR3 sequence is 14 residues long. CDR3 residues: CASSEGQGNSPLHF. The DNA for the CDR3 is TGTGCCAGCAGTGAGGGACAGGGGAATTCACCCCTCCACTTT.

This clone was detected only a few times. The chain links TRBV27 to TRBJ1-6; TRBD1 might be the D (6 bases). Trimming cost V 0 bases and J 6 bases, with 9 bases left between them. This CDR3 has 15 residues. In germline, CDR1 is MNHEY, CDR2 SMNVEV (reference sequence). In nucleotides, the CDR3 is TGTGCCAGCAGTTTATCTGGACAGAGTAATTCACCCCTCCACTTT. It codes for CASSLSGQSNSPLHF.

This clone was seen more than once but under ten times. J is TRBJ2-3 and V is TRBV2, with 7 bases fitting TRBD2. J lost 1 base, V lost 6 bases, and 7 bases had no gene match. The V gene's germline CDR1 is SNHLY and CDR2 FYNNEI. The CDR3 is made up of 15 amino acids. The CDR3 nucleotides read TGTGCCAGCAGGGTGGGGGGGGTGGGCACAGATACGCAGTATTTT. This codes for CASRVGGVGTDTQYF.

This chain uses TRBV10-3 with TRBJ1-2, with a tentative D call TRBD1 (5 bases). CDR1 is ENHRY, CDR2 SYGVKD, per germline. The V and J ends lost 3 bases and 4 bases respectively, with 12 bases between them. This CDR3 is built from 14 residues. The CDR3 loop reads CAISDPDSFYGYTF. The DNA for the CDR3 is TGTGCCATCAGTGACCCCGACAGTTTCTATGGCTACACCTTC.

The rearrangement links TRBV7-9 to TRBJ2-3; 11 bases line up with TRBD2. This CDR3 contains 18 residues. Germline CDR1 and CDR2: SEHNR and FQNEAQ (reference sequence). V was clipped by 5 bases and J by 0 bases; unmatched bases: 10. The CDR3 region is CASSGYGLAGGSTDTQYF. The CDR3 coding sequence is TGTGCCAGCAGCGGATACGGGCTAGCGGGGGGAAGCACAGATACGCAGTATTTT. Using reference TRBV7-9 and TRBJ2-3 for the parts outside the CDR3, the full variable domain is DTGVSQNPRHKITKRGQNVTFRCDPISEHNRLYWYRQTLGQGPEFLTYFQNEAQLEKSRLLSDRFSAERPKGSFSTLEIQRTEQGDSAMYLCASSGYGLAGGSTDTQYFGPGTRLTVL.

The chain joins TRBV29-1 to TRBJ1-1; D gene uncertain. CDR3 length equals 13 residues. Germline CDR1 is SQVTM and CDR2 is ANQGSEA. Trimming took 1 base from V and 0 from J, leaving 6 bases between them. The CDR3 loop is CSVEGRLNTEAFF. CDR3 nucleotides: TGCAGCGTTGAAGGCAGGCTGAACACTGAAGCTTTCTTT. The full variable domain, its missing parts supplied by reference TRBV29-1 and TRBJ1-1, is SAVISQKPSRDICQRGTSLTIQCQVDSQVTMMFWYRQQPGQSLTLIATANQGSEATYESGFVIDKFPISRPNLTFSTLTVSNMSPEDSSIYLCSVEGRLNTEAFFGQGTRLTVV.

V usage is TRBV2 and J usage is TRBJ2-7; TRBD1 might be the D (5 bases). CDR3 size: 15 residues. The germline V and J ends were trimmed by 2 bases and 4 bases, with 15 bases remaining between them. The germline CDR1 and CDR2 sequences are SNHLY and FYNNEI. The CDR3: CASSESLATVYEQYF. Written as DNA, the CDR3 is TGTGCCAGCAGTGAATCTCTCGCGACAGTTTACGAGCAGTACTTC.

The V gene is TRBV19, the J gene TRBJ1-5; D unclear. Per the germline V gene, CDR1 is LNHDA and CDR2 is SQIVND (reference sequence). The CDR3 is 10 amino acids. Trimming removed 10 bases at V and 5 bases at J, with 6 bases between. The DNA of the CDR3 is TGTGCCACCGGGGATCAGCCCCAGCATTTT. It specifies CATGDQPQHF.

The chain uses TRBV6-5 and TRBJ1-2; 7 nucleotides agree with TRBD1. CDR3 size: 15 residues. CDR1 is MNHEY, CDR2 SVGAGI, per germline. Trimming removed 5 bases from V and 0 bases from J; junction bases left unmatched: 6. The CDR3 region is CASSLDRATNYGYTF. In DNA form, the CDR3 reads TGTGCCAGCAGTCTCGACAGGGCGACTAACTATGGCTACACCTTC.

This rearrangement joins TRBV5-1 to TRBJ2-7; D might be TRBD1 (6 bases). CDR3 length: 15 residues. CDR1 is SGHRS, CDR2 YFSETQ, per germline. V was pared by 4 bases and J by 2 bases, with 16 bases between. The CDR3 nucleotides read TGCGCCAGCAGCCCCGGGACAATAAAGACCTACGAGCAGTACTTC. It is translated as CASSPGTIKTYEQYF.